The T cell receptor beta chain described here comes from a study of early T cells in non-severe SARS-CoV-2 infection. On the study more broadly: The authors sequenced bulk RNA from unsorted whole blood, leaving chains unpaired.

As for this clonotype: What it binds is not known.

Unique molecular identifiers were added to individual cDNA molecules. TCRdb processed the 5' RACE reads anew with MiXCR; each CDR3 protein has one entry. The data hold about 98,000 distinct CDR3 sequences, with roughly 11% observed a single time. Germline V gene sequence: CDR1 MGHDK, CDR2 SYGVNS. The CDR3 is 11 residues long. V was pared by 6 bases and J by 4 bases, with 3 bases between. Study-wide findings and caveats: CD4 and private specificities were missed by VDJdb matching, which favored anti-spike CD8 responses.

The sample was whole blood. This sequence originates from an adult who was a healthcare worker with PCR-confirmed SARS-CoV-2 infection or an uninfected control (not recorded which). V gene TRBV25-1 combines with J gene TRBJ1-4; D unresolved. The CDR3 DNA sequence: TGTGCCAGCAGGCTTAATGAAAAACTGTTTTTT. Amino acid sequence: CASRLNEKLFF.